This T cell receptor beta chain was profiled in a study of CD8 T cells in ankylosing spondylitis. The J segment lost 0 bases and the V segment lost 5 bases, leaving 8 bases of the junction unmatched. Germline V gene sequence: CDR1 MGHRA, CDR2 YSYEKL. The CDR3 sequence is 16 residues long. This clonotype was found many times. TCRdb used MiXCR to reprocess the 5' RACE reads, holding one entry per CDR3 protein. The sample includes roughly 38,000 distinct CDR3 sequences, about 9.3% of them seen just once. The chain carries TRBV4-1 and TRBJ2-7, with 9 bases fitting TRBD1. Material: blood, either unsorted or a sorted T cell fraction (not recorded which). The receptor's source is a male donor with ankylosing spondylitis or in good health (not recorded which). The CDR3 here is CASSKGPGQGSYEQYF. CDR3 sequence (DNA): TGCGCCAGCAGCAAGGGACCGGGACAGGGCTCCTACGAGCAGTACTTC.